These T cell receptor beta chains were read from a single sample in a study of blood T cell repertoires in COVID-19. The assay was immunoSEQ multiplex PCR, and TCRdb's table has in-frame clones only and misses some. Of approximately 140,000 clones in the sample, roughly 78% were seen once. The source material was peripheral blood. The source is a man aged 55 to 70 with acute or convalescent COVID-19. Each CDR3 is given with its conserved first and last residue. D genes are given only for firm matches. Size tells how often a clone was seen (once, few, many) or the class of an expanded clone, and some rows leave it out.

d_call: TRBD1; clone_size: .; v_call: TRBV7-3; j_call: TRBJ2-7; cdr3_aa: CASSLEAAPGQGGEQYF; cdr3_nt: TGTGCCAGCAGCTTAGAGGCTGCACCGGGACAGGGAGGTGAGCAGTACTTC
d_call: .; clone_size: .; v_call: TRBV27; j_call: TRBJ2-7; cdr3_aa: CASSLSAGYEQYF; cdr3_nt: TGTGCCAGCAGTTTATCTGCCGGGTACGAGCAGTACTTC
d_call: .; clone_size: .; v_call: TRBV19; j_call: TRBJ2-5; cdr3_aa: CASSPTASQETQYF; cdr3_nt: TGTGCCAGTAGTCCTACAGCTTCCCAAGAGACCCAGTACTTC
d_call: .; clone_size: .; v_call: TRBV6-5; j_call: TRBJ2-7; cdr3_aa: CASRGGPGLYEQYF; cdr3_nt: TGTGCCAGCAGAGGAGGACCGGGCCTTTACGAGCAGTACTTC
d_call: TRBD2; clone_size: once; v_call: TRBV7-3; j_call: TRBJ2-1; cdr3_aa: CASSRTSGGYNEQFF; cdr3_nt: TGTGCCAGCAGCCGGACTAGCGGGGGTTACAATGAGCAGTTCTTC
d_call: TRBD2; clone_size: once; v_call: TRBV19; j_call: TRBJ2-1; cdr3_aa: CASSTPSGRADRNEQFF; cdr3_nt: TGTGCCAGTAGCACGCCTAGCGGGAGGGCCGATAGGAATGAGCAGTTCTTC
d_call: TRBD2; clone_size: .; v_call: TRBV4-2; j_call: TRBJ2-1; cdr3_aa: CASSPLISGSSYNEQFF; cdr3_nt: TGTGCCAGCAGCCCACTAATTAGCGGGAGCTCCTACAATGAGCAGTTCTTC
d_call: .; clone_size: .; v_call: TRBV7-2; j_call: TRBJ2-1; cdr3_aa: CASTQTGLGEQFF; cdr3_nt: TGTGCCAGCACCCAAACAGGGCTCGGTGAGCAGTTCTTC
d_call: .; clone_size: .; v_call: TRBV5-6; j_call: TRBJ1-5; cdr3_aa: CASSLAVMGGEPQHF; cdr3_nt: TGTGCCAGCAGCTTGGCCGTTATGGGAGGAGAGCCCCAGCATTTT
d_call: TRBD1; clone_size: .; v_call: TRBV5-1; j_call: TRBJ2-5; cdr3_aa: CASSYNTGGGETQYF; cdr3_nt: TGCGCCAGCAGCTACAACACAGGGGGCGGGGAGACCCAGTACTTC
d_call: .; clone_size: .; v_call: TRBV4-2; j_call: TRBJ1-2; cdr3_aa: CASSQGFGQAHNYGYTF; cdr3_nt: TGTGCCAGCAGCCAAGGTTTTGGGCAGGCCCATAACTATGGCTACACCTTC
d_call: TRBD1; clone_size: once; v_call: TRBV24-1; j_call: TRBJ2-3; cdr3_aa: CATSDPDRGRGDTQYF; cdr3_nt: TGTGCCACCAGTGACCCTGACAGGGGGCGGGGAGATACGCAGTATTTT
d_call: .; clone_size: .; v_call: TRBV28; j_call: TRBJ1-5; cdr3_aa: CASSSPSGQPQHF; cdr3_nt: TGTGCCAGCAGTTCCCCGAGCGGTCAGCCCCAGCATTTT
d_call: .; clone_size: .; v_call: TRBV3-1/TRBV3-2; j_call: TRBJ1-3; cdr3_aa: CASSQDSQGHSGNTIYF; cdr3_nt: TGTGCCAGCAGCCAAGATTCGCAGGGTCACTCTGGAAACACCATATATTTT
d_call: TRBD1; clone_size: .; v_call: TRBV18; j_call: TRBJ1-6; cdr3_aa: CASSRTGDSPLHF; cdr3_nt: TGTGCCAGCTCGCGGACAGGGGATTCACCCCTCCACTTT
d_call: .; clone_size: .; v_call: TRBV19; j_call: TRBJ1-1; cdr3_aa: CASTPAGAEAFF; cdr3_nt: TGTGCCAGTACCCCCGCGGGCGCTGAAGCTTTCTTT
d_call: TRBD2; clone_size: .; v_call: TRBV7-2; j_call: TRBJ2-3; cdr3_aa: CASSAPLAGTDTQYF; cdr3_nt: TGTGCCAGCAGCGCCCCGCTAGCGGGAACAGATACGCAGTATTTT
d_call: TRBD1; clone_size: .; v_call: TRBV24-1; j_call: TRBJ2-7; cdr3_aa: CATAGTESYEQYF; cdr3_nt: TGTGCCACCGCCGGGACAGAGTCCTACGAGCAGTACTTC
d_call: .; clone_size: .; v_call: TRBV11-2; j_call: TRBJ1-5; cdr3_aa: CASSPRLAQHF; cdr3_nt: TGTGCCAGCAGCCCCCGGTTGGCCCAGCATTTT
d_call: .; clone_size: .; v_call: TRBV5-8; j_call: TRBJ2-1; cdr3_aa: CASSQVLGAYNEQFF; cdr3_nt: TGTGCCAGCAGCCAGGTCTTGGGTGCCTACAATGAGCAGTTCTTC
d_call: .; clone_size: .; v_call: TRBV6-2/TRBV6-3; j_call: TRBJ2-2; cdr3_aa: CASSYSRTRTGELFF; cdr3_nt: TGTGCCAGCAGTTACTCTAGGACAAGAACCGGGGAGCTGTTTTTT
d_call: .; clone_size: .; v_call: TRBV14; j_call: TRBJ1-6; cdr3_aa: CASSQDGGVNSPLHF; cdr3_nt: TGTGCCAGCAGCCAAGATGGAGGGGTGAATTCACCCCTCCACTTT
d_call: .; clone_size: .; v_call: TRBV7-6; j_call: TRBJ2-7; cdr3_aa: CASSPADGDEQYF; cdr3_nt: TGTGCCAGCAGCCCAGCCGACGGAGACGAGCAGTACTTC
d_call: TRBD2; clone_size: .; v_call: TRBV9; j_call: TRBJ2-7; cdr3_aa: CASSGGTSGSSYEQYF; cdr3_nt: TGTGCCAGCAGCGGAGGGACTAGCGGGAGCTCCTACGAGCAGTACTTC
d_call: TRBD1; clone_size: few; v_call: TRBV5-6; j_call: TRBJ1-4; cdr3_aa: CASSWTGGVRTNEKLFF; cdr3_nt: TGTGCCAGCAGCTGGACAGGGGGGGTGAGAACTAATGAAAAACTGTTTTTT
d_call: .; clone_size: .; v_call: TRBV20-1; j_call: TRBJ1-2; cdr3_aa: CSATGQRGYTF; cdr3_nt: TGCAGTGCTACAGGACAGAGAGGCTACACCTTC
d_call: TRBD2; clone_size: .; v_call: TRBV19; j_call: TRBJ2-3; cdr3_aa: CASSIRAGTSTDTQYF; cdr3_nt: TGTGCCAGTAGTATCAGAGCGGGAACGAGCACAGATACGCAGTATTTT
d_call: TRBD1; clone_size: .; v_call: TRBV11-2; j_call: TRBJ1-1; cdr3_aa: CASSLERTGVINTEAFF; cdr3_nt: TGTGCCAGCAGCTTAGAGCGAACAGGGGTTATTAACACTGAAGCTTTCTTT
d_call: .; clone_size: .; v_call: TRBV6-5; j_call: TRBJ1-1; cdr3_aa: CASREGLTEAFF; cdr3_nt: TGTGCCAGCAGGGAGGGATTAACTGAAGCTTTCTTT